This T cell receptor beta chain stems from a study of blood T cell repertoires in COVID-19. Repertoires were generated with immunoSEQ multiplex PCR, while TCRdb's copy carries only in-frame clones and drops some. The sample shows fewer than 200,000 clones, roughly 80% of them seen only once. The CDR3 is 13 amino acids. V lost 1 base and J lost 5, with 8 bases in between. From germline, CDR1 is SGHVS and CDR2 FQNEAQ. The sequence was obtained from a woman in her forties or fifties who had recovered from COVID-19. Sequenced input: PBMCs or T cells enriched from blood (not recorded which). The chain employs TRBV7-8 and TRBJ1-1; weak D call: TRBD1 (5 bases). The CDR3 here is CASSLDRRTEAFF. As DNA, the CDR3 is TGTGCCAGCAGCTTAGACAGGCGAACTGAAGCTTTCTTT.